The clone carrying this T cell receptor (beta chain) was detected a few times. What it recognizes is unknown. This entry belongs to a study of post-analysis software for immune sequencing data. Prepared TCR beta cDNA libraries contained unique molecular identifiers. TCRdb re-called the PCR reads with MiXCR, one entry per CDR3 protein. The sample consists of roughly 400,000 distinct CDR3 sequences, 39% of them appearing once. Germline V lookup: CDR1 SGHRS, CDR2 YFSETQ. V was trimmed by 1 base and J by 0 bases, leaving 8 bases between them. There are 15 residues in the CDR3. Study conclusions and caveats: Relative to controls, patients had roughly five TRBV segments at higher frequency, with TRBV5-6, TRBV5-1 and TRBV20-1 among these.

Input material: blood. The receptor's source is a girl aged 2 to 9 with multiple sclerosis. The genes are TRBV5-1 and TRBJ2-1, with D perhaps matching TRBD1 (5 bases). CDR3 sequence reads: CASSLFQGSYNEQFF. The CDR3 DNA reads TGCGCCAGCAGCTTGTTCCAGGGCTCCTACAATGAGCAGTTCTTC.